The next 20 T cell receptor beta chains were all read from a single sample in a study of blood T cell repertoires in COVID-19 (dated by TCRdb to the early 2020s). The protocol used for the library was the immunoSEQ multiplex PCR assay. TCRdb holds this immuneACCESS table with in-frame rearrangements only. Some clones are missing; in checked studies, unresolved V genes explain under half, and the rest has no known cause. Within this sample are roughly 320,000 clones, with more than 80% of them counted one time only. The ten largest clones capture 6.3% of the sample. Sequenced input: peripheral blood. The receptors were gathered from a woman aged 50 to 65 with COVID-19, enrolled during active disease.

The chain's CDR3 is CASSEAGGRITGELFF. CDR3 nucleotides: TGTGCCAGCAGTGAAGCCGGAGGGCGAATCACCGGGGAGCTGTTTTTT. The rearrangement joins TRBV2 to TRBJ2-2, with D perhaps TRBD2 (6 bases). Trimming took 0 bases from V and 4 from J, leaving 12 bases between them. CDR3 length: 16 amino acids. Germline CDR1 and CDR2: SNHLY and FYNNEI.

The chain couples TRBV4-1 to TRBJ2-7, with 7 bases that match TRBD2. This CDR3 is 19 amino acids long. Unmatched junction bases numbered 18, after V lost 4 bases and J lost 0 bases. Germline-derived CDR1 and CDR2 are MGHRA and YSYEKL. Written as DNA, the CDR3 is TGCGCCAGCAGCCTCTCCCCTCCCTCGGCTAGCGGTGGCTCCTACGAGCAGTACTTC. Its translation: CASSLSPPSASGGSYEQYF.

This chain's CDR3 is CAWSGQINQPQHF. Here the CDR3 DNA reads TGTGCCTGGAGTGGACAAATCAATCAGCCCCAGCATTTT. The chain links TRBV30 to TRBJ1-5; D not resolved. This CDR3 has 13 residues. The germline V and J ends were trimmed by 1 base and 3 bases, with 7 bases remaining between them. CDR1 is GTSNPN, CDR2 SVGIG, per germline (reference sequence). Full variable domain (rest looked up from reference TRBV30 and TRBJ1-5): SQTIHQWPATLVQPVGSPLSLECTVEGTSNPNLYWYRQAAGRGLQLLFYSVGIGQISSEVPQNLSASRPQDRQFILSSKKLLLSDSGFYLCAWSGQINQPQHFGDGTRLSIL.

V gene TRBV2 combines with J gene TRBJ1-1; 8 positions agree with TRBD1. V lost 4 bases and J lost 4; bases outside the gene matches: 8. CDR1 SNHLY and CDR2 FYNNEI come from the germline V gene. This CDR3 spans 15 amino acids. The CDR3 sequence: CASSARGQFGTEAFF. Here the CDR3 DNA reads TGTGCCAGCAGTGCCAGGGGGCAATTTGGCACTGAAGCTTTCTTT.

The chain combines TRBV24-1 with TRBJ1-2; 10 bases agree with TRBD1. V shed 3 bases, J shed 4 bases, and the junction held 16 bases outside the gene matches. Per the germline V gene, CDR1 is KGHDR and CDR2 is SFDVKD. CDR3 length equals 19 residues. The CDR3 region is CATSDPRGQGRSLSYGYTF. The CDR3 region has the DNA TGTGCCACCAGTGATCCCCGGGGACAGGGGAGATCTCTAAGCTATGGCTACACCTTC.

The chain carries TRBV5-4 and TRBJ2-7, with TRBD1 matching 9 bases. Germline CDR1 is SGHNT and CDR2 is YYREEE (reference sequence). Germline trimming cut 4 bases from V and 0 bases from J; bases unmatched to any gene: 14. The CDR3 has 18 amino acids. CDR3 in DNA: TGTGCCAGCAGCCCTAGGGGACAGGGTTTTTCTAGCTCCTACGAGCAGTACTTC. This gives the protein CASSPRGQGFSSSYEQYF.

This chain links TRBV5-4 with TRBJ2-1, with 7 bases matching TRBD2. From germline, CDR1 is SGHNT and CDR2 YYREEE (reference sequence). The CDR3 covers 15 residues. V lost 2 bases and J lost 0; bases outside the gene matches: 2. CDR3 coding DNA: TGTGCCAGCAGCTTCGGCGGGGGCTCCTACAATGAGCAGTTCTTC. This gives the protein CASSFGGGSYNEQFF. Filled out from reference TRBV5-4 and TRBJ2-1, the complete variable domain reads ETGVTQSPTHLIKTRGQQVTLRCSSQSGHNTVSWYQQALGQGPQFIFQYYREEENGRGNFPPRFSGLQFPNYSSELNVNALELDDSALYLCASSFGGGSYNEQFFGPGTRLTVL.

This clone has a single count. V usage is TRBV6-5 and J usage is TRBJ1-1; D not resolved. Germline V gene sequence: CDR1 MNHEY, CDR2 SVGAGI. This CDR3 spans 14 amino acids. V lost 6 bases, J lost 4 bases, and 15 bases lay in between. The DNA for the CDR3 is TGTGCCAGCAGGGTTCGGAGATATAGCACTGAAGCTTTCTTT. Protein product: CASRVRRYSTEAFF.

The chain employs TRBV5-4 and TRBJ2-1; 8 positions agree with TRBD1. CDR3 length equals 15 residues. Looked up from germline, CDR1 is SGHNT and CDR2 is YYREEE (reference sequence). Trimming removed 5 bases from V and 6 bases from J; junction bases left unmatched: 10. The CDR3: CASRPDRASFNEQFF. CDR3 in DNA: TGTGCCAGCAGACCGGACAGGGCATCATTCAATGAGCAGTTCTTC.

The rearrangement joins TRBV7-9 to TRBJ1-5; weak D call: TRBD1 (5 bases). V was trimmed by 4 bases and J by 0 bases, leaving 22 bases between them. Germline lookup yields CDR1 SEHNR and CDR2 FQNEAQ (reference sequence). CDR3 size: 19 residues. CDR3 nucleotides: TGTGCCAGCAGCTCGGTTTGGGCAGGGATTAGGTATAGCAATCAGCCCCAGCATTTT. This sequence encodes CASSSVWAGIRYSNQPQHF.

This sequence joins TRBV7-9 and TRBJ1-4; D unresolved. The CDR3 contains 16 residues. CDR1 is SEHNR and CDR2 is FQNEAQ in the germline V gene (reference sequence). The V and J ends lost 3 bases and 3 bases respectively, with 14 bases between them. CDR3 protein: CASSLALGSANEKLFF. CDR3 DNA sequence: TGTGCCAGCAGCTTGGCGTTGGGCTCGGCTAATGAAAAACTGTTTTTT.

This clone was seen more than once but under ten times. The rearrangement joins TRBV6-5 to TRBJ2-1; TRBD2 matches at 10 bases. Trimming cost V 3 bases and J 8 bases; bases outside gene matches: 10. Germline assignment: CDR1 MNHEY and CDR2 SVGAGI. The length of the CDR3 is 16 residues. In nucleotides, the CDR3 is TGTGCCAGCAGTTATTGGGCTAGCGGGAGACTCGATGAGCAGTTCTTC. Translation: CASSYWASGRLDEQFF.

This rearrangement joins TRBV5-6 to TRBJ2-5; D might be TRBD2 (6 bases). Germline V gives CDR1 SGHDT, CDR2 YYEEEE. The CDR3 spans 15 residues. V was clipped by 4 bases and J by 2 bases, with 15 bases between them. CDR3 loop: CASSPLLAPQETQYF. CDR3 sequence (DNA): TGTGCCAGCAGCCCCCTTCTAGCGCCGCAAGAGACCCAGTACTTC.

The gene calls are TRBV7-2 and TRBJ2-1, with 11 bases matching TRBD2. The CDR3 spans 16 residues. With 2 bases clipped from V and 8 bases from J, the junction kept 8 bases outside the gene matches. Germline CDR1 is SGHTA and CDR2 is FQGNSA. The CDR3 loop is CASSLYSGRALDEQFF. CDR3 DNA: TGTGCCAGCAGCTTATATAGCGGGAGGGCCCTGGATGAGCAGTTCTTC. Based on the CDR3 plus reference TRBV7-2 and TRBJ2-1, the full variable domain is GAGVSQSPSNKVTEKGKDVELRCDPISGHTALYWYRQSLGQGLEFLIYFQGNSAPDKSGLPSDRFSAERTGGSVSTLTIQRTQQEDSAVYLCASSLYSGRALDEQFFGPGTRLTVL.

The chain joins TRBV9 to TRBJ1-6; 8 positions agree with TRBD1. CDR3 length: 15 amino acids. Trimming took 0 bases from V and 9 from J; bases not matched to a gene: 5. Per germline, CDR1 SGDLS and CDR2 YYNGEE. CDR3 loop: CASSVDGTGFSPLHF. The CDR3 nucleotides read TGTGCCAGCAGCGTAGACGGGACAGGTTTTTCACCCCTCCACTTT.

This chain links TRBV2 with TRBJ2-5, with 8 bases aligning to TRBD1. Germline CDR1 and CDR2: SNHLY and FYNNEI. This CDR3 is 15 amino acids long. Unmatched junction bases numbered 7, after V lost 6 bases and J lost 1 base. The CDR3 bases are TGTGCCAGCAGCGTCATACAGGGGGTCCAAGAGACCCAGTACTTC. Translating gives CASSVIQGVQETQYF.

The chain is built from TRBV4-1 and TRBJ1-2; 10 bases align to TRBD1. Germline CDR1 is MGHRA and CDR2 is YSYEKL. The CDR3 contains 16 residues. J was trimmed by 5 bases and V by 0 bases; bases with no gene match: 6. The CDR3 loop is CASSQDPGTGEYGYTF. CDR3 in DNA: TGCGCCAGCAGCCAAGATCCCGGGACAGGGGAATATGGCTACACCTTC.

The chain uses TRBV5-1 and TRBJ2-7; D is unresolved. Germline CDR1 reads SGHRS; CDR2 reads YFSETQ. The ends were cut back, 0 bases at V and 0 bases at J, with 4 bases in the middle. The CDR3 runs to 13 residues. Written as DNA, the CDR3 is TGCGCCAGCAGCTTGGGGAGCTCCTACGAGCAGTACTTC. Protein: CASSLGSSYEQYF.

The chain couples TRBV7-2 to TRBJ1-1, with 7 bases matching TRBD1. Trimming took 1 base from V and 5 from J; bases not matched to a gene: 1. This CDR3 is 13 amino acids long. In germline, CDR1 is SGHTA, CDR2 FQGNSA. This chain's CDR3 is CASSLGQGTEAFF. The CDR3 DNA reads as TGTGCCAGCAGCTTAGGACAGGGTACTGAAGCTTTCTTT. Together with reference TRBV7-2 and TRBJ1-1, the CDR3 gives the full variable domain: GAGVSQSPSNKVTEKGKDVELRCDPISGHTALYWYRQSLGQGLEFLIYFQGNSAPDKSGLPSDRFSAERTGGSVSTLTIQRTQQEDSAVYLCASSLGQGTEAFFGQGTRLTVV.

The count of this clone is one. CDR3 protein: CASSLDRENSPLHF. DNA for the CDR3: TGCGCCAGCAGCTTGGACAGGGAGAATTCACCCCTCCACTTT. The genes are TRBV5-1 and TRBJ1-6, with TRBD1 as a possible D gene (6 bases). Germline-derived CDR1 and CDR2 are SGHRS and YFSETQ. This CDR3 spans 14 amino acids. The V end was cut by 0 bases, the J end by 7 bases, with 8 bases between.